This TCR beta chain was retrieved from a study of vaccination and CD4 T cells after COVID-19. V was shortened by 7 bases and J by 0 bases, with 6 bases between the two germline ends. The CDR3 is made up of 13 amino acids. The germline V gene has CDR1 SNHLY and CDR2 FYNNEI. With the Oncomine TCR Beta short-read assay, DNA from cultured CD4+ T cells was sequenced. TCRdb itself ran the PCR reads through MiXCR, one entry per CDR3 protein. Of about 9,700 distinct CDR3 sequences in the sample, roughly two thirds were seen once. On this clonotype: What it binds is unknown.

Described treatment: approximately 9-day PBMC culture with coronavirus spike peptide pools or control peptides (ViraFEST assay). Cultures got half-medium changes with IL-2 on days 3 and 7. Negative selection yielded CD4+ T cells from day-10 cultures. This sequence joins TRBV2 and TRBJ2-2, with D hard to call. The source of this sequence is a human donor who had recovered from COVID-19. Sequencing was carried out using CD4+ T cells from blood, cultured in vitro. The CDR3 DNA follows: TGTGCCAGCAACACAGCGAACACCGGGGAGCTGTTTTTT. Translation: CASNTANTGELFF.